These 15 T cell receptor beta chains were sequenced from one sample in a study of T cells in Graves' hyperthyroidism and ophthalmopathy. The TCR beta CDR3 regions underwent amplification using RNA transcripts as the source. First-round RT-PCR targeting the TCR CDR3 was performed with the HTBI primer set. TCRdb recomputed calls from the multiplex PCR reads with MiXCR, one row per CDR3 protein. The repertoire holds around 340,000 distinct CDR3 sequences, with roughly 18% as singletons. The specimen was blood. These receptor sequences come from a woman between 45 and 65 years old with Graves' hyperthyroidism.

This clonotype occurred a few times. The chain uses TRBV19 and TRBJ2-1, with TRBD2 matching over 8 bases. CDR3 length: 15 amino acids. Trimming removed 9 bases from V and 10 bases from J; junction bases left unmatched: 17. Germline CDR1 and CDR2: LNHDA and SQIVND (reference sequence). In DNA form, the CDR3 reads TGTGCCAGCCGTCCTCGGGGGGGGGGCGGTGGAGAGCAGTTCTTC. Amino acid sequence: CASRPRGGGGGEQFF.

This clonotype was recorded at least ten times. CDR3 bases: TGTGCCAGTAGTGCCGCACAGGGCTACGAGCAGTACTTC. Its translation: CASSAAQGYEQYF. This chain connects TRBV19 to TRBJ2-7, with D tentatively TRBD1 (6 bases). CDR3 length equals 13 residues. Trimming left V 5 bases short and J 3 bases short, with 11 bases between. Per the germline V gene, CDR1 is LNHDA and CDR2 is SQIVND (reference sequence). Supplemented by reference TRBV19 and TRBJ2-7, the full variable domain reads DGGITQSPKYLFRKEGQNVTLSCEQNLNHDAMYWYRQDPGQGLRLIYYSQIVNDFQKGDIAEGYSVSREKKESFPLTVTSAQKNPTAFYLCASSAAQGYEQYFGPGTRLTVT.

Details on this clonotype: A much larger clone sits a single nucleotide away, making a read error possible. The chain uses TRBV2 and TRBJ2-3; 9 positions match TRBD2. The germline V gene has CDR1 SNHLY and CDR2 FYNNEI. The CDR3 is made up of 15 amino acids. CDR3 nucleotides: TGTGCCGGCAGTGATATAGCGGGGGTTCCAGATACGCAGTATTTT. This sequence encodes CAGSDIAGVPDTQYF.

On this clonotype: A much larger clone differs from this one at a single base, so this may be a read error. The chain links TRBV11-2 to TRBJ2-1; TRBD1 agrees at 7 bases. The length of the CDR3 is 15 residues. CDR1 and CDR2 (germline): SGHAT, FQNNGV. The CDR3 reads CASSNAGTVYNGQFF. DNA of the CDR3: TGTGCCAGCAGCAACGCCGGGACAGTATACAATGGGCAGTTCTTC.

This clonotype was counted only a few times. Compared with germline, one end of the junction differs, possibly owing to a read error. The chain couples TRBV3-1 to TRBJ2-7; TRBD2 agrees at 9 bases. CDR3 length: 15 residues. In germline, CDR1 is LGHDT, CDR2 YNNKEL (reference sequence). CDR3 sequence: CASSHTGTSPQEQYF. The DNA of the CDR3 is TGCGCCAGCAGCCATACCGGGACTAGCCCCCAGGAGCAGTACTTC.

This clonotype has at least ten counts. The chain employs TRBV5-1 and TRBJ2-3, with 8 bases fitting TRBD2. Per the germline V gene, CDR1 is SGHRS and CDR2 is YFSETQ. This CDR3 is built from 16 residues. The ends lost 4 bases at V and 0 bases at J; junction bases unmatched: 7. Here the CDR3 DNA reads TGCGCCAGCAGCGTTTTAGCGGGGCATAGCACAGATACGCAGTATTTT. Translating it yields CASSVLAGHSTDTQYF.

In this sample, this clonotype turned up many times. The chain couples TRBV6-5 to TRBJ2-7; 7 bases map to TRBD2. CDR1 is MNHEY, CDR2 SVGAGI, per germline. V dropped 0 bases and J dropped 6; count of bases not matched to a gene: 5. This CDR3 contains 14 residues. CDR3 sequence: CASSYSGTTPEQYF. The CDR3 DNA reads as TGTGCCAGCAGTTACTCTGGGACTACTCCCGAGCAGTACTTC.

This clonotype has just a few counts. The J gene is TRBJ2-3, the V gene TRBV7-2, with TRBD2 identical over 8 bases. J gave up 2 bases and V 5 bases, and 6 bases lay outside the gene matches. This CDR3 region has 15 residues. CDR1 SGHTA and CDR2 FQGNSA come from the germline V gene. Here the CDR3 DNA reads TGTGCCAGCAGCCTCGGGGGGGCCTACACAGATACGCAGTATTTT. Its protein product is CASSLGGAYTDTQYF.

This clonotype was observed at least ten times. This chain joins TRBV7-9 and TRBJ2-3, with unresolved D. Germline assignment: CDR1 SEHNR and CDR2 FQNEAQ (reference sequence). The V end lost 2 bases, the J end lost 4 bases, and 4 bases lay between the germline ends. This CDR3 has 12 residues. The CDR3 reads CASSLRPDTQYF. CDR3 sequence (DNA): TGTGCCAGCAGCTTACGTCCAGATACGCAGTATTTT.

This clonotype was seen a few times. CDR3 in DNA: TGTGCCAGCAGTTTGTCCGGAGTTCGTAACAATGAGCAGTTCTTC. Its protein product is CASSLSGVRNNEQFF. The V and J genes are TRBV28 and TRBJ2-1; D uncertain. The CDR3 consists of 15 residues. Germline CDR1 and CDR2: MDHEN and SYDVKM. Trimming removed 3 bases at V and 5 bases at J, with 14 bases between.

This clonotype came up a few times. The chain couples TRBV10-3 to TRBJ2-2; 16 bases match TRBD2. CDR1 and CDR2 from the germline V gene are ENHRY and SYGVKD. The CDR3 is made up of 16 amino acids. J gave up 5 bases and V 6 bases, and 3 bases lay outside the gene matches. CDR3 in DNA: TGTGCCATCAGGGGACTAGCGGGAGGGGCGACCGGGGAGCTGTTTTTT. As protein: CAIRGLAGGATGELFF.

CDR3 residues: CASSEGLSSYNEQFF. The DNA of the CDR3 is TGTGCCAGCAGCGAGGGTCTGAGCTCCTACAATGAGCAGTTCTTC. The chain has TRBV6-1 and TRBJ2-1, with D perhaps matching TRBD2 (5 bases). Germline V lookup: CDR1 MNHNS, CDR2 SASEGT. The CDR3 has 15 residues. Trimming left V 6 bases short and J 0 bases short, with 12 bases between.

In its sample, this clonotype was seen a few times. The chain recombines TRBV5-1 with TRBJ2-2, with 8 bases matching TRBD2. J lost 4 bases, V lost 4 bases, and 6 bases had no gene match. The CDR3 has 15 amino acids. The V gene's germline CDR1 is SGHRS and CDR2 YFSETQ. CDR3: CASSPGTSVTGELFF. CDR3 nucleotides: TGCGCCAGCAGCCCCGGGACTAGTGTCACCGGGGAGCTGTTTTTT.

The chain links TRBV4-1 to TRBJ2-1; D is ambiguous. Per the germline V gene, CDR1 is MGHRA and CDR2 is YSYEKL. The CDR3 is made up of 13 amino acids. Between the trimmed V and J ends, which lost 1 base and 9 bases, there was a span of 10 bases. CDR3 in DNA: TGCGCCAGCAGCCAAGGGTACTGGGGTGAGCAGTTCTTC. This translates into CASSQGYWGEQFF.

Ten or more counts support this clonotype. This sequence joins TRBV20-1 and TRBJ1-3, with 9 nucleotides matching TRBD1. Trimming removed 2 bases from V and 0 bases from J; junction bases left unmatched: 5. The CDR3 sequence is 16 residues long. From germline, CDR1 is DFQATT and CDR2 SNEGSKA (reference sequence). CDR3 DNA: TGCAGTGCTAGACCGGGACAGGGTCACTCTGGAAACACCATATATTTT. This gives the protein CSARPGQGHSGNTIYF.